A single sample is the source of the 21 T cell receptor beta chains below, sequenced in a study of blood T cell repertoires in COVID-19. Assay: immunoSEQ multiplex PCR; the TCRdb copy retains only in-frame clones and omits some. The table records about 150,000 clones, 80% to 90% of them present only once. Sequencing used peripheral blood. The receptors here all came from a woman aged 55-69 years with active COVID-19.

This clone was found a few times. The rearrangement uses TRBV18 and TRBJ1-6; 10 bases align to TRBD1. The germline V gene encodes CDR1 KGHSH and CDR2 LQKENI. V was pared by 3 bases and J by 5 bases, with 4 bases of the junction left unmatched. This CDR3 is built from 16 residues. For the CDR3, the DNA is TGTGCCAGCTCACCCAGGACAGGGGGAAATAATTCACCCCTCCACTTT. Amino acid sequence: CASSPRTGGNNSPLHF.

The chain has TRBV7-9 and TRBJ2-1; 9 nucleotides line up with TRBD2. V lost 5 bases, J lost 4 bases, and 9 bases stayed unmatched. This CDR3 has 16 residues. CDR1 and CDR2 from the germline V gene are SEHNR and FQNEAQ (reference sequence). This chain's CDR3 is CASSPRGLALYNEQFF. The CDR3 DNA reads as TGTGCCAGCAGCCCCAGAGGACTAGCGCTTTACAATGAGCAGTTCTTC.

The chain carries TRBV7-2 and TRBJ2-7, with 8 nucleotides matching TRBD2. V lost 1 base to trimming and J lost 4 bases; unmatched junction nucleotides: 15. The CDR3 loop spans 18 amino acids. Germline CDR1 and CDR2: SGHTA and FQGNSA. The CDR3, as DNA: TGTGCCAGCAGCTTAGGGCCCCCCCTAATAGCGGGGTATTACGAGCAGTACTTC. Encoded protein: CASSLGPPLIAGYYEQYF.

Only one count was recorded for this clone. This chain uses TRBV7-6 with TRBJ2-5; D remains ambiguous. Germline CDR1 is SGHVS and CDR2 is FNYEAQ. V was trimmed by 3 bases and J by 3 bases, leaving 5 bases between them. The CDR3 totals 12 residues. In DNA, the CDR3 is TGTGCCAGCAGCTTTCTCGAAGAGACCCAGTACTTC. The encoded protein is CASSFLEETQYF.

CDR3 bases: TGCGCCAGCAGAGAGGCGGGGGTCAGGGCTGGGACCCAGTACTTC. Its protein is CASREAGVRAGTQYF. The chain links TRBV5-1 to TRBJ2-5, with 7 bases matching TRBD2. Germline lookup yields CDR1 SGHRS and CDR2 YFSETQ. The CDR3 has 15 residues. After removal of 5 bases from V and 7 bases from J, the junction contained 14 bases not matched to a gene.

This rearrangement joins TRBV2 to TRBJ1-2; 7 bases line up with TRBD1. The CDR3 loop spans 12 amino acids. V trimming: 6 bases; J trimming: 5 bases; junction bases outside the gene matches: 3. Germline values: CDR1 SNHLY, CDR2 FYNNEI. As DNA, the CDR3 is TGTGCCAGCAGGGGGACAGTTTATGGCTACACCTTC. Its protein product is CASRGTVYGYTF.

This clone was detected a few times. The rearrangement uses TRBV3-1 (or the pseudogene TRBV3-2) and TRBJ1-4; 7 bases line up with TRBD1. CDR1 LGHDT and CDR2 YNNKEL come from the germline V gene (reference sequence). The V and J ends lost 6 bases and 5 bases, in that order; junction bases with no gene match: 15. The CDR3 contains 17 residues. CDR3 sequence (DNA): TGTGCCAGCAGTCTCTTCCCGTCAGGGGGAGAAAATGAAAAACTGTTTTTT. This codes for CASSLFPSGGENEKLFF.

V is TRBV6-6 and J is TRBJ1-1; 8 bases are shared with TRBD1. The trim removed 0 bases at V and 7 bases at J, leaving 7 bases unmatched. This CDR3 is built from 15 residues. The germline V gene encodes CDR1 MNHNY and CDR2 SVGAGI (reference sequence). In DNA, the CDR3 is TGTGCCAGCAGTTACTCGATCAGGGGGCAAAGTGAAGCTTTCTTT. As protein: CASSYSIRGQSEAFF.

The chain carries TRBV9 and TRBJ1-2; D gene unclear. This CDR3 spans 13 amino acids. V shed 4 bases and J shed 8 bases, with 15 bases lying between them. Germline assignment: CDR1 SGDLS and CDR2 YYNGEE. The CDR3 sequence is CASSSGSLRGYTF. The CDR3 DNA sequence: TGTGCCAGCAGCTCCGGGTCCCTGAGGGGCTACACCTTC. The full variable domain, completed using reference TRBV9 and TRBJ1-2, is DSGVTQTPKHLITATGQRVTLRCSPRSGDLSVYWYQQSLDQGLQFLIQYYNGEERAKGNILERFSAQQFPDLHSELNLSSLELGDSALYFCASSSGSLRGYTFGSGTRLTVV.

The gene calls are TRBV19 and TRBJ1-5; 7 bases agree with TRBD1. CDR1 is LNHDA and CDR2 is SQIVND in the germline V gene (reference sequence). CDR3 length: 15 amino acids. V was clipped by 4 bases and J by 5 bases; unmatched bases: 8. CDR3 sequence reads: CASSTSGGKDQPQHF. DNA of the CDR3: TGTGCCAGTAGTACCTCAGGGGGAAAAGATCAGCCCCAGCATTTT.

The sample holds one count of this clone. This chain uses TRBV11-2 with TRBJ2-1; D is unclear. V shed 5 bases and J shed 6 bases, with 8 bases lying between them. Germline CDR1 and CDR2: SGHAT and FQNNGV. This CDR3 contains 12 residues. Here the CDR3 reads CASSPTRNEQFF. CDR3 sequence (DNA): TGTGCCAGCAGCCCAACTCGCAATGAGCAGTTCTTC.

This CDR3 reads CASSPLAGGQAHEQFF. The CDR3 nucleotides read TGTGCCAGCAGCCCACTAGCGGGAGGGCAGGCGCATGAGCAGTTCTTC. The V gene is TRBV11-2, the J gene TRBJ2-1; TRBD2 matches at 13 bases. Trimming at V came to 5 bases and at J to 8 bases, leaving 9 bases not matched to a gene. The CDR3 consists of 16 residues. CDR1 SGHAT and CDR2 FQNNGV come from the germline V gene.

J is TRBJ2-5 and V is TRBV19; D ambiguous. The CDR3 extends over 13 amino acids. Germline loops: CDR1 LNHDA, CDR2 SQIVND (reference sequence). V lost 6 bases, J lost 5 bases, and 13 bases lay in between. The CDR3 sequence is CASSQQQVETQYF. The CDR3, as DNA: TGTGCCAGTAGCCAGCAGCAGGTGGAGACCCAGTACTTC.

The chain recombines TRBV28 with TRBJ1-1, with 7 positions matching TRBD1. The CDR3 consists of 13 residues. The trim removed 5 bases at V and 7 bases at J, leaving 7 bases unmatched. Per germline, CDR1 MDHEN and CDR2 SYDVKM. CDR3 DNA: TGTGCCAGCAGTGCTGACAGGGTAATTGAAGCTTTCTTT. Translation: CASSADRVIEAFF.

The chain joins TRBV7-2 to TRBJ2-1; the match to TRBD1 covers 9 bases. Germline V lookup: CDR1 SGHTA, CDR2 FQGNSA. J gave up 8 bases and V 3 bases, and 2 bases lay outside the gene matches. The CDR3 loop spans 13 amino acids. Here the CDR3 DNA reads TGTGCCAGCAGCTTGGACAGGGGATATGAGCAGTTCTTC. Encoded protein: CASSLDRGYEQFF.

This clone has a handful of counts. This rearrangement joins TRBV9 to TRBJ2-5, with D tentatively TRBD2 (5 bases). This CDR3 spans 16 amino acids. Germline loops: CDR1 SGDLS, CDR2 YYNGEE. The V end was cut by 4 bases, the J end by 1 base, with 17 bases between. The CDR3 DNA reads TGTGCCAGCAGCCCCACTGGAGGTTGGATCCAAGAGACCCAGTACTTC. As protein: CASSPTGGWIQETQYF.

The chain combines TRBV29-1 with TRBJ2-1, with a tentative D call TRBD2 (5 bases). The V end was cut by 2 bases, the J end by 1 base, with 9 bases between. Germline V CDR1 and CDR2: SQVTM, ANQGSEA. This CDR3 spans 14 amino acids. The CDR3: CSVEMDLSYNEQFF. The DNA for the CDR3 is TGCAGCGTTGAAATGGACTTATCCTACAATGAGCAGTTCTTC.

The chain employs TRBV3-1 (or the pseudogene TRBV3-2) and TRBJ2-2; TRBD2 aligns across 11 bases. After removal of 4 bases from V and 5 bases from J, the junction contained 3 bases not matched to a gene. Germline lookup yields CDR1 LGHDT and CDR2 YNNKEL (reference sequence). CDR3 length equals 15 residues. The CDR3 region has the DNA TGTGCCAGCAGCCTAGGACTAGCGGGTACCGGGGAGCTGTTTTTT. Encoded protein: CASSLGLAGTGELFF.

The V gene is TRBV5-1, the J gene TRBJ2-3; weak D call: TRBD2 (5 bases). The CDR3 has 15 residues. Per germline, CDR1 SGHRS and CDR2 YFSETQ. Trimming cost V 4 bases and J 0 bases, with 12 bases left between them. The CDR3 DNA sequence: TGCGCCAGCAGCGCGGGCCCCCTCAGCACAGATACGCAGTATTTT. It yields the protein CASSAGPLSTDTQYF.

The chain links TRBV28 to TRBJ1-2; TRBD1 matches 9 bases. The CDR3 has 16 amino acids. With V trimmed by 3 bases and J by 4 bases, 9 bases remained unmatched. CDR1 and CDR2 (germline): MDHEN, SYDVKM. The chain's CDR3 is CASSFPWGQGTYGYTF. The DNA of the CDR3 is TGTGCCAGCAGTTTCCCTTGGGGACAGGGCACCTATGGCTACACCTTC.

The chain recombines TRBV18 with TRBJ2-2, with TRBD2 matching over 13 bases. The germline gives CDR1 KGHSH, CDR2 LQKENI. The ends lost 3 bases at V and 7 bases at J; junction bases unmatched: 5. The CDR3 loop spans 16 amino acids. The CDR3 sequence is CASSPGTSGTVGELFF. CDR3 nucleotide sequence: TGTGCCAGCTCACCGGGGACTAGCGGGACTGTCGGGGAGCTGTTTTTT.